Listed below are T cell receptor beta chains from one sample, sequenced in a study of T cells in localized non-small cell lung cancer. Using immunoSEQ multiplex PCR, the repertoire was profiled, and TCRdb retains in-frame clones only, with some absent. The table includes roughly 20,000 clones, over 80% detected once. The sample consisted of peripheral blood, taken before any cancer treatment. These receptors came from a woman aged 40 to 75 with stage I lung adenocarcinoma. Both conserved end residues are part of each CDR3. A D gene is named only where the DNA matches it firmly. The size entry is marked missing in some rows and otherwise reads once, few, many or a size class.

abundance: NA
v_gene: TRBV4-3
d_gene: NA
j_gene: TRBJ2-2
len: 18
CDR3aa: CASSQDATTGANTGELFF
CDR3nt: TGCGCCAGCAGCCAAGATGCGACAACGGGCGCGAACACCGGGGAGCTGTTTTTT

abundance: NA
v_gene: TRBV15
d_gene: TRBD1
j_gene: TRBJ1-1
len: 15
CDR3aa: CATSRGGGAFTEAFF
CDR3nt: TGTGCCACCAGCAGAGGAGGGGGCGCGTTCACTGAAGCTTTCTTT

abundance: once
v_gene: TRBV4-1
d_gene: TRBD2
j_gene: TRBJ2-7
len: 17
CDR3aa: CASSQDLRAGGTYEQYF
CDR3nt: TGCGCCAGCAGCCAAGATCTTCGGGCGGGAGGCACTTACGAGCAGTACTTC

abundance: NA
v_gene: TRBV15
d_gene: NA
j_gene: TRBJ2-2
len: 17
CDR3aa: CATSRDRGAPATGELFF
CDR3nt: TGTGCCACCAGCAGAGATCGGGGGGCTCCCGCCACCGGGGAGCTGTTTTTT

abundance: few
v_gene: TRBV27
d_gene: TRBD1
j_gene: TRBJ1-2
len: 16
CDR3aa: CASSLRKGQGFYGYTF
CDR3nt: TGTGCCAGCAGTTTACGTAAGGGACAGGGGTTCTATGGCTACACCTTC

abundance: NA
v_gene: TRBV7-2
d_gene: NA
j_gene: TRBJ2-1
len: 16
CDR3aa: CASTSPGQTSYNEQFF
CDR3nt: TGTGCCAGCACCTCCCCCGGCCAAACCTCCTACAATGAGCAGTTCTTC

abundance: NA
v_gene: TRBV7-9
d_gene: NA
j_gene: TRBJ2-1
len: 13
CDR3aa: CASSLGQDNEQFF
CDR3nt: TGTGCCAGCAGCTTAGGACAGGACAATGAGCAGTTCTTC

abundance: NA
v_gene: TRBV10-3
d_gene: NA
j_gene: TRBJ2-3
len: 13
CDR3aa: CAIGTASTDTQYF
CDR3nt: TGTGCCATCGGGACCGCCAGCACAGATACGCAGTATTTT

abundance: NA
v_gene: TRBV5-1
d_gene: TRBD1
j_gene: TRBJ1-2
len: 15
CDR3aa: CASSVSSQGALGYTF
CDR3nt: TGCGCCAGCAGCGTCAGTTCACAGGGGGCGCTTGGCTACACCTTC

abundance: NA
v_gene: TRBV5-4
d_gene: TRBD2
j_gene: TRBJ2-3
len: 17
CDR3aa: CASSKPQLATSTDTQYF
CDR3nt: TGTGCCAGCAGCAAACCGCAACTAGCGACAAGCACAGATACGCAGTATTTT

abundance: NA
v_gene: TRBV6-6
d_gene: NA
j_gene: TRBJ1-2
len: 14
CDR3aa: CASSYSTDRNGYTF
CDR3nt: TGTGCCAGCAGTTACTCGACGGACCGGAATGGCTACACCTTC

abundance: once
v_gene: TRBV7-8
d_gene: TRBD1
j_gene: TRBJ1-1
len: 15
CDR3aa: CASSLVDRGGTEAFF
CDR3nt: TGTGCCAGCAGCTTAGTGGACAGGGGAGGGACTGAAGCTTTCTTT

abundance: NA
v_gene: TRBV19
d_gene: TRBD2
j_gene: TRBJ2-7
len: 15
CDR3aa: CASSDIGLVGYEQYF
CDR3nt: TGTGCCAGTAGTGACATAGGACTAGTAGGGTACGAGCAGTACTTC

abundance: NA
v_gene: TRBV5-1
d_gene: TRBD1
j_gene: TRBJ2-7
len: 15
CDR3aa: CASSHPGTGTYEQYF
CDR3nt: TGCGCCAGCAGCCATCCAGGGACAGGAACCTACGAGCAGTACTTC

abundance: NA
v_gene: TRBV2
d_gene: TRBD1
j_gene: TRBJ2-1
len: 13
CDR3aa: CASRGQVGNEQFF
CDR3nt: TGTGCCAGCAGAGGACAGGTCGGCAATGAGCAGTTCTTC

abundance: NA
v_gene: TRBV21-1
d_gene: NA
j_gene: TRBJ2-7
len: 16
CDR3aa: CASSKSPDEVLGEQYF
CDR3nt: TGTGCCAGCAGCAAAAGCCCTGACGAGGTCCTGGGGGAGCAGTACTTC

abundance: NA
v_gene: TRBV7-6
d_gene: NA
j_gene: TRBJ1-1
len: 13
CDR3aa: CASSLMENTEAFF
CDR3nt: TGTGCCAGCAGCTTAATGGAGAACACTGAAGCTTTCTTT

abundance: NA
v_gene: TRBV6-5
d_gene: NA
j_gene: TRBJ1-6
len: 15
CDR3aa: CASSYSLGNNSPLHF
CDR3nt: TGTGCCAGCAGTTACTCCTTGGGGAATAATTCACCCCTCCACTTT

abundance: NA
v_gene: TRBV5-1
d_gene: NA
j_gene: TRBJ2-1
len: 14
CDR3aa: CASSLTTAYNEQFF
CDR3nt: TGCGCCAGCAGCTTGACAACGGCCTACAATGAGCAGTTCTTC

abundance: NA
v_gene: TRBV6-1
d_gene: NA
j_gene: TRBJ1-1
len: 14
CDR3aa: CASSEYSRDTEAFF
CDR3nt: TGTGCCAGCAGTGAATATAGTCGGGACACTGAAGCTTTCTTT

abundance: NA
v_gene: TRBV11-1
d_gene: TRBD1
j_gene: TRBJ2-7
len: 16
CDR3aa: CASSSIATGGSYEQYF
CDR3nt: TGTGCCAGCAGCTCAATCGCCACAGGGGGTTCCTACGAGCAGTACTTC

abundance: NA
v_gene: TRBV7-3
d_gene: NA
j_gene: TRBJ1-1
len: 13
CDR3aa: CASSSGRDTEAFF
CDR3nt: TGTGCCAGCAGCTCAGGGAGAGACACTGAAGCTTTCTTT

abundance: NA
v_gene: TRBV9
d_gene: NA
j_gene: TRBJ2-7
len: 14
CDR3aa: CASSVVSGTYEQYF
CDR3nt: TGTGCCAGCAGCGTAGTAAGTGGGACCTACGAGCAGTACTTC

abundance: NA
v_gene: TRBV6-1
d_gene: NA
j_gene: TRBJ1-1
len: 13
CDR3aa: CASSETANTEAFF
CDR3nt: TGTGCCAGCAGTGAGACGGCGAACACTGAAGCTTTCTTT

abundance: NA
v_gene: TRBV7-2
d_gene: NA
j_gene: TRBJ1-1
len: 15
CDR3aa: CASSLAGQEQGEAFF
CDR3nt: TGTGCCAGCAGCTTAGCGGGGCAGGAACAGGGTGAAGCTTTCTTT

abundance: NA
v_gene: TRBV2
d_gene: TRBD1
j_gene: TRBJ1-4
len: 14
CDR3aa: CASRQGVLYEKLFF
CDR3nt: TGTGCCAGCAGGCAGGGGGTCTTATATGAAAAACTGTTTTTT

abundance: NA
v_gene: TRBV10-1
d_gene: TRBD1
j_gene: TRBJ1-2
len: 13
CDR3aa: CASSDPTGIGYTF
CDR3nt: TGCGCCAGCAGTGACCCGACAGGGATTGGCTACACCTTC

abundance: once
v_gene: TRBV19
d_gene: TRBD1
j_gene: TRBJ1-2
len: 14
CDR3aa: CASSISAGGYGYTF
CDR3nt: TGTGCCAGTAGTATTTCTGCAGGGGGCTATGGCTACACCTTC

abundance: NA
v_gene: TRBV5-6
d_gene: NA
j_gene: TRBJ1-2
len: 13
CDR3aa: CASSLGVAYGYTF
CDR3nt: TGTGCCAGCAGCTTGGGGGTCGCATATGGCTACACCTTC

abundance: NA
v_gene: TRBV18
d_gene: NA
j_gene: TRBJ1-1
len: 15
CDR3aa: CASSPEVIMNTEAFF
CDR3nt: TGTGCCAGCTCACCAGAGGTAATCATGAACACTGAAGCTTTCTTT

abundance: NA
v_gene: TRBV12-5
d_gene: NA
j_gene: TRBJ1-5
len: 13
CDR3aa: CASGLGGLQPQHF
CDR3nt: TGTGCTAGTGGTTTGGGAGGGCTCCAGCCCCAGCATTTT

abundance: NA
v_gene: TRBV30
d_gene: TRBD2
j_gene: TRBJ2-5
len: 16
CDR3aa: CAWSAGLAGGQETQYF
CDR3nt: TGTGCCTGGAGTGCCGGACTAGCGGGGGGCCAAGAGACCCAGTACTTC

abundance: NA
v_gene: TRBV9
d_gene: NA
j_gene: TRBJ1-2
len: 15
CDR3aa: CASSPHREENYGYTF
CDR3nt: TGTGCCAGCAGCCCTCACAGGGAGGAGAACTATGGCTACACCTTC

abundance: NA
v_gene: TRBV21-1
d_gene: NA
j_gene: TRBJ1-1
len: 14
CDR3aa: CASSKGSTGTEAFF
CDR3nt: TGTGCCAGCAGCAAAGGGTCAACGGGAACTGAAGCTTTCTTT

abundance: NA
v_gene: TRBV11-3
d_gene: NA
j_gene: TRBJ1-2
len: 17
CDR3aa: CASSLEGLGVGGYGYTF
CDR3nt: TGTGCCAGCAGCTTAGAAGGGCTTGGGGTCGGGGGCTATGGCTACACCTTC